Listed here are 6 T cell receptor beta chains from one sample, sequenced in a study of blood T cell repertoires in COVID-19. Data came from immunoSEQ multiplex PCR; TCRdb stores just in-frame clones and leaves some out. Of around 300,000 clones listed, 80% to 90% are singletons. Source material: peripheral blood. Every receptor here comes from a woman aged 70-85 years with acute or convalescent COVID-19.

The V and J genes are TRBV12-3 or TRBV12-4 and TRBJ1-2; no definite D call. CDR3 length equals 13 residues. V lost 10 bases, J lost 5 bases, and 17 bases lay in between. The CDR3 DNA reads TGTGCCACATGGTCCCCTAGCACGTATGGCTACACCTTC. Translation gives CATWSPSTYGYTF.

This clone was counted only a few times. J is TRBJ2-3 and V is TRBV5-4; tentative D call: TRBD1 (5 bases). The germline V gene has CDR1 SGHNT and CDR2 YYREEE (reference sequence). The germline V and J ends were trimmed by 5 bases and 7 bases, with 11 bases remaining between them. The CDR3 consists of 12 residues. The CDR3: CASSVGQNTQYF. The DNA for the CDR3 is TGTGCCAGCAGTGTGGGGCAGAATACGCAGTATTTT.

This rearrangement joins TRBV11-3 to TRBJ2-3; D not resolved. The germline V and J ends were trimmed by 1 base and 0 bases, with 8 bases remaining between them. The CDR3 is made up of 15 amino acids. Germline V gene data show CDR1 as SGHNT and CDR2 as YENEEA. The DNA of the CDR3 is TGTGCCAGCAGCTTAGGTGACACGAGCACAGATACGCAGTATTTT. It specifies CASSLGDTSTDTQYF.

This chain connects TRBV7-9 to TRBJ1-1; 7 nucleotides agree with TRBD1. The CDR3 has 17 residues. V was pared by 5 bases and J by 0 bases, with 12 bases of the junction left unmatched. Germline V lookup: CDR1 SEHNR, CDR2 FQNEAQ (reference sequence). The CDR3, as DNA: TGTGCCAGCAGCGAGACAGGGTCTAATACTATGAACACTGAAGCTTTCTTT. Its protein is CASSETGSNTMNTEAFF.

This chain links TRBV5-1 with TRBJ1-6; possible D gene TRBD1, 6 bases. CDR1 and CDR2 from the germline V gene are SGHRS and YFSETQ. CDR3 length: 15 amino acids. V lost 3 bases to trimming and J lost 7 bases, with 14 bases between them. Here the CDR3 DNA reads TGCGCCAGCAGCTCCGACGGGAGGGGGAATTCACCCCTCCACTTT. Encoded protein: CASSSDGRGNSPLHF.

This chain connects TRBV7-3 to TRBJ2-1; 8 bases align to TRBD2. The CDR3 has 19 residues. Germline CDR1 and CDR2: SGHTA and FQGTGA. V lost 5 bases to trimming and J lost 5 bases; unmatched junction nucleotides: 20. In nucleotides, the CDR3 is TGTGCCAGCAGCATAAACCCTCTTAAGGGACTAGACCGGGACAATGAGCAGTTCTTC. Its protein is CASSINPLKGLDRDNEQFF.